One sample yielded the 24 T cell receptor beta chains listed below, sequenced in a study of CD8+ T cells in alopecia areata. Extracted RNA was reverse transcribed into cDNA, the sequencing template. TCRdb keeps only in-frame clones here, not all; method: immunoSEQ multiplex PCR. The table records approximately 110,000 clones, under 60% of them present only once. Treatment of the sample: oral pan-JAK inhibitor, 5-10 mg twice daily. Sequenced material: CD8+ T cells sorted from blood, taken at week 24, from a patient treated with tofacitinib. The receptors shown here come from a human donor with alopecia areata.

The genes are TRBV29-1 and TRBJ2-2; D possibly corresponds to TRBD2 (5 bases). The CDR3 is 13 residues long. Germline-derived CDR1 and CDR2 are SQVTM and ANQGSEA. The V and J ends lost 4 bases and 2 bases respectively, with 8 bases between them. The CDR3 DNA reads as TGCAGCGTTGTACCGGGAAACACCGGGGAGCTGTTTTTT. This encodes CSVVPGNTGELFF.

This sequence joins TRBV2 and TRBJ1-2; TRBD1 is a possible D gene (5 bases). V was clipped by 1 base and J by 7 bases, with 13 bases between them. CDR3 size: 14 residues. Germline CDR1 and CDR2: SNHLY and FYNNEI. The CDR3 DNA reads as TGTGCCAGCAGTGAAGGGGGCGCCGGGGGTGGCTACACCTTC. This sequence encodes CASSEGGAGGGYTF.

The chain uses TRBV29-1 and TRBJ1-3, with D perhaps TRBD1 (5 bases). The CDR3 covers 18 residues. Trimming took 0 bases from V and 0 from J, leaving 18 bases between them. The germline V gene has CDR1 SQVTM and CDR2 ANQGSEA. CDR3 nucleotides: TGCAGCGTTGAAGAAAACTCTTGGTTACAGGACTCTGGAAACACCATATATTTT. Translating it yields CSVEENSWLQDSGNTIYF.

This chain joins TRBV5-6 and TRBJ1-6; no firm D call. Trimming stripped 0 bases from V and 0 bases from J, with 4 bases between. Germline V gene data show CDR1 as SGHDT and CDR2 as YYEEEE. The CDR3 is 15 amino acids. CDR3 loop: CASSLGGSYNSPLHF. The CDR3 DNA reads as TGTGCCAGCAGCTTGGGGGGCTCCTATAATTCACCCCTCCACTTT.

The gene calls are TRBV29-1 and TRBJ2-7; no clear D. Germline V gene data show CDR1 as SQVTM and CDR2 as ANQGSEA. CDR3 length: 10 amino acids. The V end lost 7 bases, the J end lost 6 bases, and 10 bases lay between the germline ends. DNA of the CDR3: TGCAGCGCCACCGCGGTCGAGCAGTACTTC. Its protein is CSATAVEQYF.

J is TRBJ2-5 and V is TRBV7-9, with a possible D match to TRBD1 (5 bases). Germline V gives CDR1 SEHNR, CDR2 FQNEAQ (reference sequence). The V gene lost 5 bases and the J gene lost 3 bases, with 7 bases spanning the gap. This CDR3 region has 12 residues. CDR3 amino acids: CASSGAKETQYF. CDR3 nucleotides: TGTGCCAGCAGCGGGGCGAAAGAGACCCAGTACTTC.

The V call is TRBV6-5, the J call TRBJ1-2; D is undetermined. Germline lookup yields CDR1 MNHEY and CDR2 SVGAGI. V shed 5 bases and J shed 10 bases, with 11 bases lying between them. The CDR3 totals 11 residues. CDR3 sequence: CASSSGWDYTF. In DNA form, the CDR3 reads TGTGCCAGCAGTAGTGGGTGGGACTACACCTTC.

V usage is TRBV5-1 and J usage is TRBJ2-7; D is uncertain. This CDR3 has 12 residues. Trimming cost V 0 bases and J 6 bases, with 7 bases left between them. Germline V gene lookup returns CDR1 SGHRS and CDR2 YFSETQ. The DNA for the CDR3 is TGCGCCAGCAGCTTGGTCGCTAGCGAGCAGTACTTC. This translates into CASSLVASEQYF. The variable domain in full, with the rest retrieved from reference TRBV5-1 and TRBJ2-7, is KAGVTQTPRYLIKTRGQQVTLSCSPISGHRSVSWYQQTPGQGLQFLFEYFSETQRNKGNFPGRFSGRQFSNSRSEMNVSTLELGDSALYLCASSLVASEQYFGPGTRLTVT.

The chain uses TRBV27 and TRBJ2-5, with D perhaps assigned TRBD1 or TRBD2 (6 bases each). Trimming pared 1 base from V and 1 base from J, leaving 7 bases between. Germline V CDR1 and CDR2: MNHEY, SMNVEV (reference sequence). The CDR3 consists of 14 residues. The CDR3: CASSLWGAQETQYF. The CDR3 coding sequence is TGTGCCAGCAGTTTATGGGGGGCCCAAGAGACCCAGTACTTC.

A note on this clone: The junction departs from the called germline gene at one end, perhaps through a read error. V gene TRBV7-7 combines with J gene TRBJ2-1, with D perhaps matching TRBD2 (6 bases). This CDR3 comprises 13 residues. Germline values: CDR1 SSHAT, CDR2 FNYEAQ (reference sequence). The CDR3 nucleotides read TGTGCTAGCAGCTTGGGACTGCACAATGAGCAGTTCTTC. Translation gives CASSLGLHNEQFF.

On this clone: Distinct nucleotide sequences in the sample also encode this CDR3. The chain links TRBV6-5 to TRBJ1-1; D call uncertain. CDR1 MNHEY and CDR2 SVGAGI come from the germline V gene. The CDR3 loop spans 13 amino acids. The V gene lost 1 base and the J gene lost 4 bases, with 7 bases spanning the gap. The CDR3 loop reads CASSYLEGTEAFF. The CDR3 DNA follows: TGTGCCAGCAGTTACTTGGAAGGCACTGAAGCTTTCTTT.

The chain recombines TRBV27 with TRBJ2-3; no definite D call. Per germline, CDR1 MNHEY and CDR2 SMNVEV (reference sequence). This CDR3 comprises 13 residues. Between the trimmed V and J ends, which lost 3 bases and 1 base, there was a span of 5 bases. The CDR3 DNA follows: TGTGCCAGCAGTTTTCCAGGCACAGATACGCAGTATTTT. It specifies CASSFPGTDTQYF.

The gene calls are TRBV30 and TRBJ1-2; D gene unclear. Trimming removed 7 bases from V and 8 bases from J, with 20 bases in between. The CDR3 runs 13 residues. CDR1 is GTSNPN and CDR2 is SVGIG in the germline V gene (reference sequence). CDR3 region: CAFYFGPARGYTF. The CDR3 nucleotides read TGTGCCTTTTACTTTGGGCCCGCACGAGGCTACACCTTC.

This clone was seen many times. The rearrangement joins TRBV10-3 to TRBJ1-2, with 9 bases that match TRBD1. The CDR3 spans 12 residues. The germline V gene has CDR1 ENHRY and CDR2 SYGVKD. Germline trimming cut 3 bases from V and 12 bases from J; bases unmatched to any gene: 5. The CDR3 bases are TGTGCCATCAGTGAAGGGGACAGGGAACACACCTTC. Amino acid sequence: CAISEGDREHTF.

The chain combines TRBV7-8 with TRBJ1-6; D is undetermined. This CDR3 is built from 17 residues. Germline CDR1 reads SGHVS; CDR2 reads FQNEAQ. V lost 3 bases to trimming and J lost 0 bases, with 12 bases between them. The CDR3 nucleotides are TGTGCCAGCAGCTTCTCGGCGGAGAGCTCCTATAATTCACCCCTCCACTTT. Residues: CASSFSAESSYNSPLHF.

This clone was picked up a small number of times. This rearrangement joins TRBV19 to TRBJ1-5; TRBD1 matches 9 bases. The length of the CDR3 is 12 residues. Trimming at V came to 8 bases and at J to 7 bases, leaving 3 bases not matched to a gene. Germline lookup yields CDR1 LNHDA and CDR2 SQIVND (reference sequence). CDR3 sequence reads: CASSDRGQPQHF. The CDR3 DNA is TGTGCCAGTTCGGACAGGGGCCAGCCCCAGCATTTT.

The chain's CDR3 is CALRDTRYQETQYF. The CDR3 region has the DNA TGTGCCCTCCGGGACACACGCTACCAAGAGACCCAGTACTTC. This rearrangement joins TRBV6-5 to TRBJ2-5; D perhaps matches TRBD1 (6 bases). Trimming cost V 11 bases and J 0 bases, with 16 bases left between them. This CDR3 comprises 14 residues. From germline, CDR1 is MNHEY and CDR2 SVGAGI.

The chain is built from TRBV13 and TRBJ1-2; D unresolved. Germline V gives CDR1 PRHDT, CDR2 FYEKMQ (reference sequence). CDR3 length: 13 residues. Between the trimmed V and J ends, which lost 1 base and 4 bases, there was a span of 7 bases. The CDR3 DNA reads TGTGCCAGCAGCTTAGAGGTAGTCTATGGCTACACCTTC. Translation gives CASSLEVVYGYTF.

V and J are TRBV7-9 and TRBJ2-7, with a possible D match to TRBD2 (5 bases). Germline-derived CDR1 and CDR2 are SEHNR and FQNEAQ (reference sequence). V was cut by 5 bases and J by 2 bases, with 13 bases left in between. This CDR3 is 14 amino acids long. The DNA of the CDR3 is TGTGCCAGCAGCATGAACCGGGGTGCCTACGAGCAGTACTTC. Its protein is CASSMNRGAYEQYF. The variable domain in full, completed from reference TRBV7-9 and TRBJ2-7, reads DTGVSQNPRHKITKRGQNVTFRCDPISEHNRLYWYRQTLGQGPEFLTYFQNEAQLEKSRLLSDRFSAERPKGSFSTLEIQRTEQGDSAMYLCASSMNRGAYEQYFGPGTRLTVT.

V and J are TRBV6-6 and TRBJ1-2; perhaps TRBD1 as D (6 bases). This CDR3 contains 14 residues. The germline CDR1 and CDR2 sequences are MNHNY and SVGAGI (reference sequence). V dropped 6 bases and J dropped 4 bases, with 15 bases sitting between them. The CDR3 sequence: CASSPLGQPYGYTF. The DNA for the CDR3 is TGTGCCAGCAGCCCCCTTGGACAGCCCTATGGCTACACCTTC.

The genes are TRBV7-9 and TRBJ1-2, with a possible D match to TRBD1 (6 bases). This CDR3 spans 14 amino acids. Germline lookup yields CDR1 SEHNR and CDR2 FQNEAQ (reference sequence). The V and J ends lost 2 bases and 4 bases respectively, with 11 bases between them. The CDR3 DNA sequence: TGTGCCAGCAGCTTACGGGGGCTCAGCTATGGCTACACCTTC. Its translation is CASSLRGLSYGYTF.

The chain links TRBV10-2 to TRBJ2-3; 10 nucleotides line up with TRBD2. The V gene end was trimmed by 8 bases and the J gene end by 4 bases; junction bases not matched to a gene: 9. The CDR3 extends over 15 amino acids. Germline V CDR1 and CDR2: WSHSY, SAAADI. The CDR3 loop reads CASQSSGGAADTQYF. DNA for the CDR3: TGCGCCAGCCAGTCCAGCGGGGGGGCGGCAGATACGCAGTATTTT.

The rearrangement uses TRBV29-1 and TRBJ2-7; the D call may be TRBD1 or TRBD2 (5 bases each). Trimming removed 6 bases from V and 3 bases from J, with 18 bases in between. The CDR3 has 14 residues. CDR1 is SQVTM, CDR2 ANQGSEA, per germline. CDR3 coding DNA: TGCAGCGTCACGGGGACCAGGAGACTCTACGAGCAGTACTTC. Translation: CSVTGTRRLYEQYF.

The gene calls are TRBV5-6 and TRBJ1-2; perhaps TRBD1 as D (5 bases). CDR3 length equals 13 residues. Trimming shortened V by 3 bases and J by 4 bases, and 10 bases separated the two germline ends. Germline assignment: CDR1 SGHDT and CDR2 YYEEEE. The DNA of the CDR3 is TGTGCCAGCAGCTATGACAGAGGCTATGGCTACACCTTC. It codes for CASSYDRGYGYTF. Full variable domain (rest looked up from reference TRBV5-6 and TRBJ1-2): DAGVTQSPTHLIKTRGQQVTLRCSPKSGHDTVSWYQQALGQGPQFIFQYYEEEERQRGNFPDRFSGHQFPNYSSELNVNALLLGDSALYLCASSYDRGYGYTFGSGTRLTVV.